This T cell receptor beta chain is drawn from a study of blood T cell repertoires in COVID-19. Overall study context: The samples span acute and convalescent COVID-19 from the United States, Italy and Spain. The analysed material was cDNA or gDNA that came from T cells, B-cell-depleted T cells, or PBMCs.

V gave up 0 bases and J gave up 4 bases; unmatched junction bases: 2. Germline lookup yields CDR1 SGHNT and CDR2 YYREEE (reference sequence). The CDR3 loop spans 15 amino acids. Authors' processing steps: Quantification of nucleated cells was approximated via reference gene primer amplification. Using immunoSEQ multiplex PCR, the repertoire was profiled, and TCRdb retains in-frame clones only, with some absent. That table is the source of V, J and clone size, and D and trimming were worked out from the DNA. This sample has fewer than 200,000 clones, with almost 80% found just once. The chain couples TRBV5-4 to TRBJ2-3; 10 nucleotides match TRBD2. This receptor was identified in a woman between 65 and 79 years old with acute or convalescent COVID-19. The specimen was peripheral blood. Here the CDR3 reads CASSLASGRADTQYF. The CDR3 nucleotides read TGTGCCAGCAGCTTGGCTAGCGGGAGAGCAGATACGCAGTATTTT.